This is a list of T cell receptor beta chains from one sample in a study of CD4+ T cells in melanoma. Sequencing was performed with immunoSEQ multiplex PCR; in TCRdb, only in-frame clones are kept and a portion is missing. The sample yields roughly 120,000 clones, roughly 90% seen once. The sequencing input was peripheral blood. The source is a human donor with melanoma. CDR3s include the opening cysteine and the closing phenylalanine or tryptophan. D genes are given only for firm matches. Clone size is given for some rows only: seen once, a few or many times, or a class if the clone is expanded.

D	V	size	J	length	CDR3	DNA
-	TRBV18	-	TRBJ1-2	15	CASSPPAAELYGYTF	TGTGCCAGCTCACCACCCGCGGCTGAACTCTATGGCTACACCTTC
TRBD2	TRBV14	-	TRBJ2-3	15	CASSQVSGTTDTQYF	TGTGCCAGCAGCCAAGTTAGCGGGACTACAGATACGCAGTATTTT
-	TRBV6-6	-	TRBJ2-7	14	CASSFQGRDYEQYF	TGTGCCAGCAGTTTTCAAGGGCGGGACTACGAGCAGTACTTC
TRBD1	TRBV5-1	-	TRBJ2-5	14	CASSSTGGAETQYF	TGCGCCAGCAGCTCGACAGGGGGAGCAGAGACCCAGTACTTC
-	TRBV2	-	TRBJ1-2	15	CASRGWPGTDYGYTF	TGTGCCAGCAGGGGGTGGCCCGGGACCGACTATGGCTACACCTTC
-	TRBV28	-	TRBJ2-3	15	CASSPSWAGTDTQYF	TGTGCCAGCAGTCCTAGCTGGGCGGGCACAGATACGCAGTATTTT
TRBD2	TRBV7-9	-	TRBJ2-3	17	CASSPRASGGTSDTQYF	TGTGCCAGCAGCCCGCGCGCTAGCGGGGGGACCTCAGATACGCAGTATTTT
TRBD1	TRBV2	-	TRBJ2-1	14	CASRPGQGIYEQFF	TGTGCCAGCAGGCCGGGACAGGGGATCTATGAGCAGTTCTTC
TRBD1	TRBV28	-	TRBJ1-5	16	CASTISGTGGNQPQHF	TGTGCCAGCACCATATCCGGGACAGGGGGAAATCAGCCCCAGCATTTT
-	TRBV7-2	-	TRBJ2-3	15	CASSLVIDSTDTQYF	TGTGCCAGCAGCTTAGTGATTGACAGCACAGATACGCAGTATTTT
-	TRBV9	few	TRBJ1-1	14	CASSGGHPGTEAFF	TGTGCCAGCAGCGGGGGACACCCTGGGACTGAAGCTTTCTTT
-	TRBV10-3	-	TRBJ2-1	10	CAITHNEQFF	TGTGCCATCACCCACAATGAGCAGTTCTTC
TRBD1	TRBV5-1	-	TRBJ2-3	16	CASSIQTGASTDTQYF	TGCGCCAGCAGCATACAGACAGGGGCTAGCACAGATACGCAGTATTTT
-	TRBV7-8	-	TRBJ2-7	13	CASRVGVAYEQYF	TGTGCCAGCAGGGTTGGGGTAGCCTACGAGCAGTACTTC
-	TRBV7-2	-	TRBJ2-5	14	CASSTQQGGRTQYF	TGTGCCAGCAGCACTCAACAGGGAGGGCGGACCCAGTACTTC
-	TRBV6-5	-	TRBJ1-3	12	CASTGPGNTIYF	TGTGCCAGTACAGGTCCCGGAAACACCATATATTTT